This entry lists 24 T cell receptor beta chains sequenced from one sample in a study of blood T cells in healthy people across ages. A second roughly 6 to 11 cycle PCR used barcoded and J-beta primers. Via MiXCR, TCRdb re-called the 5' RACE reads, giving one row per CDR3 protein. This sample has 650,000 to 800,000 distinct CDR3 sequences, with around 45% found just once. Sequencing used blood. The receptors originated from a man aged 55 to 70 in good health.

This clonotype was recorded a few times. The chain recombines TRBV4-3 with TRBJ2-5, with a tentative D call TRBD2 (6 bases). The CDR3 sequence is 15 residues long. V gave up 0 bases and J gave up 4 bases, with 12 bases separating them. Germline loops: CDR1 LGHNA, CDR2 YSLEER. The CDR3 DNA sequence: TGCGCCAGCAGCCAAGAAGCCCGGAGGGGAGAGACCCAGTACTTC. This translates into CASSQEARRGETQYF.

J is TRBJ2-5 and V is TRBV20-1; D is unresolved. The J call may be wrong; the DNA end is better matched by TRBJ2-7. The CDR3 spans 14 residues. Germline V gene sequence: CDR1 DFQATT, CDR2 SNEGSKA (reference sequence). The CDR3 is CSAREGVPGCEQYF. In DNA, the CDR3 is TGCAGTGCTAGAGAAGGAGTTCCGGGCTGCGAGCAGTACTTC.

CDR3 nucleotides: TGCGCCAGCAGCCAAGCCTCAGGGTGCGAGCAGTACTTC. Translated, it gives CASSQASGCEQYF. This chain connects TRBV4-3 to TRBJ2-7; a weak D match, TRBD1 (5 bases). Germline V CDR1 and CDR2: LGHNA, YSLEER. V was cut by 1 base and J by 6 bases, with 10 bases left in between. The CDR3 spans 13 residues.

In regard to this clonotype: The germline gene is not matched at one end of the junction; a read error may be the cause. The chain couples TRBV3-1 to TRBJ2-3; TRBD1 aligns across 9 bases. Germline values: CDR1 LGHDT, CDR2 YNNKEL (reference sequence). CDR3 length: 14 residues. CDR3: CASMAGTGQDKQYF. CDR3 coding DNA: TGTGCCAGCATGGCCGGGACAGGGCAAGATAAGCAGTATTTT.

The rearrangement uses TRBV5-4 and TRBJ2-7, with 7 bases matching TRBD1. Germline CDR1 reads SGHNT; CDR2 reads YYREEE (reference sequence). The trim removed 4 bases at V and 5 bases at J, leaving 9 bases unmatched. This CDR3 region has 14 residues. The CDR3 here is CASSARGHGDEQYF. The DNA of the CDR3 is TGTGCCAGCAGCGCAAGGGGGCACGGCGACGAGCAGTACTTC.

The chain employs TRBV29-1 and TRBJ1-1, with a tentative D call TRBD1 (6 bases). The V and J ends lost 5 bases and 6 bases respectively, with 16 bases between them. Germline V lookup: CDR1 SQVTM, CDR2 ANQGSEA. This CDR3 is 13 amino acids long. As DNA, the CDR3 is TGCAGCGTTCTGACAGGTTTCAAAGCTGAAGCTTTCTTT. Its translation is CSVLTGFKAEAFF.

V usage is TRBV7-2 and J usage is TRBJ1-5; D gene unclear. From germline, CDR1 is SGHTA and CDR2 FQGNSA. Trimming took 2 bases from V and 5 from J, leaving 7 bases between them. The CDR3 is 13 residues long. The CDR3 is CASSLYSDQPQHF. The CDR3 DNA reads as TGTGCCAGCAGCTTATACAGCGATCAGCCCCAGCATTTT.

The chain is built from TRBV6-1 and TRBJ2-3, with 13 positions matching TRBD2. Trimming at V came to 6 bases and at J to 0 bases, leaving 9 bases not matched to a gene. Germline V gene data show CDR1 as MNHNS and CDR2 as SASEGT. CDR3 length: 18 amino acids. The CDR3 region is CASSRQTSGGYSTDTQYF. In nucleotides, the CDR3 is TGTGCCAGCAGCCGCCAGACTAGCGGGGGGTATAGCACAGATACGCAGTATTTT.

The chain couples TRBV9 to TRBJ1-2; the D is unclear. Germline CDR1 SGDLS, CDR2 YYNGEE. The CDR3 sequence is 15 residues long. Trimming left V 0 bases short and J 0 bases short, with 9 bases between. The CDR3: CASSVGAETNYGYTF. The DNA of the CDR3 is TGTGCCAGCAGCGTAGGGGCAGAAACTAACTATGGCTACACCTTC.

The rearrangement uses TRBV7-9 and TRBJ2-1; D gene ambiguous. The J call is doubtful: the DNA matches TRBJ2-7 better. From germline, CDR1 is SEHNR and CDR2 FQNEAQ (reference sequence). The CDR3 contains 16 residues. The CDR3 nucleotides are TGTGCCAGCAGCTTAGCCCCCATGAGCTCCTACAATGAGCAGTACTTC. Its translation is CASSLAPMSSYNEQYF.

This clonotype has a single count. V usage is TRBV29-1 and J usage is TRBJ2-3; D possibly uses TRBD1 or TRBD2 (6 bases each). Germline loops: CDR1 SQVTM, CDR2 ANQGSEA. The CDR3 covers 17 residues. With 2 bases removed from V and 2 bases from J, the gap between germline ends came to 20 bases. The CDR3 region has the DNA TGCAGCGTTGAAAAGGGGGGCAGGGAGAGGCTCACAGATACGCAGTATTTT. It translates to CSVEKGGRERLTDTQYF.

This chain uses TRBV21-1 with TRBJ2-3; the D call in the table, TRBD1, was not verified against the DNA. TRBV21-1 is labeled a pseudogene. The CDR3 is made up of 16 amino acids. In nucleotides, the CDR3 is TGTACCAGCAGCAAAGTCGAGGGACCTAGCACAGATACGCAGTATTTT. Translation: CTSSKVEGPSTDTQYF.

This rearrangement joins TRBV28 to TRBJ2-5; D remains ambiguous. The V end lost 2 bases, the J end lost 3 bases, and 13 bases lay between the germline ends. This CDR3 has 15 residues. Germline-derived CDR1 and CDR2 are MDHEN and SYDVKM. The CDR3 coding sequence is TGTGCCAGCAGTTTAATCGGCAGGATAAAAGAGACCCAGTACTTC. Its protein product is CASSLIGRIKETQYF.

The V call is TRBV27, the J call TRBJ2-4, with 8 bases lining up with TRBD1. This CDR3 has 14 residues. Trimming at V came to 5 bases and at J to 5 bases, leaving 5 bases not matched to a gene. Per germline, CDR1 MNHEY and CDR2 SMNVEV (reference sequence). CDR3 in DNA: TGTGCCAGCAGTCCCGGGACAGGACAAAACATTCAGTACTTC. Its translation: CASSPGTGQNIQYF.

This chain connects TRBV2 to TRBJ2-3; D gene unclear. The CDR3 extends over 14 amino acids. V gave up 6 bases and J gave up 3 bases, with 13 bases separating them. Per germline, CDR1 SNHLY and CDR2 FYNNEI. CDR3 in DNA: TGTGCCAGCAGGCAGGTCTCTACGACAGATACGCAGTATTTT. The encoded protein is CASRQVSTTDTQYF.

This chain uses TRBV20-1 with TRBJ2-1; 9 bases fit TRBD1. The CDR3 sequence is 14 residues long. In germline, CDR1 is DFQATT, CDR2 SNEGSKA (reference sequence). V shed 1 base and J 9 bases; nucleotides not matched to a gene: 7. The CDR3 spells CSARGPGQGREQFF. CDR3 sequence (DNA): TGCAGTGCTAGAGGGCCGGGACAGGGTCGTGAGCAGTTCTTC.

The rearrangement uses TRBV7-2 and TRBJ1-2, with TRBD1 matching 7 bases. CDR1 and CDR2 (germline): SGHTA, FQGNSA. The J segment lost 3 bases and the V segment lost 5 bases, leaving 15 bases of the junction unmatched. The CDR3 has 17 amino acids. CDR3 nucleotide sequence: TGTGCCAGCAGCCGTTACTCCTTGGGACAGTCTGACTATGGCTACACCTTC. Amino acids: CASSRYSLGQSDYGYTF.

This rearrangement joins TRBV3-1 to TRBJ2-4; D remains unclear. The DNA end is more similar to TRBJ2-7, so the J call may be wrong. The CDR3 consists of 15 residues. Germline values: CDR1 LGHDT, CDR2 YNNKEL (reference sequence). The CDR3 sequence is CASSLRTASSYEQYF. For the CDR3, the DNA is TGTGCCAGCAGCCTGCGTACGGCGTCCTCCTACGAGCAGTACTTC.

This clonotype was counted between two and nine times. This chain links TRBV15 with TRBJ1-2; 7 positions match TRBD1. V lost 3 bases to trimming and J lost 6 bases; unmatched junction nucleotides: 10. The CDR3 is made up of 15 amino acids. CDR1 LNHNV and CDR2 YYDKDF come from the germline V gene (reference sequence). In nucleotides, the CDR3 is TGTGCCACCAGCAGGGATCGAGGGGGCGACGATGGCTACACCTTC. Amino acids: CATSRDRGGDDGYTF.

This rearrangement joins TRBV9 to TRBJ1-1; a possible D gene is TRBD1 (5 bases). The germline V and J ends were trimmed by 3 bases and 4 bases, with 13 bases remaining between them. The CDR3 is made up of 14 amino acids. CDR1 and CDR2 (germline): SGDLS, YYNGEE. The CDR3 here is CASSAYPGGTEAFF. As DNA, the CDR3 is TGTGCCAGCAGCGCCTATCCCGGGGGCACTGAAGCTTTCTTT. Using reference TRBV9 and TRBJ1-1 for the parts outside the CDR3, the full variable domain is DSGVTQTPKHLITATGQRVTLRCSPRSGDLSVYWYQQSLDQGLQFLIQYYNGEERAKGNILERFSAQQFPDLHSELNLSSLELGDSALYFCASSAYPGGTEAFFGQGTRLTVV.

The V gene is TRBV12-3 or TRBV12-4, the J gene TRBJ2-7; TRBD1 or TRBD2 may be the D gene (5 bases each). Trimming took 6 bases from V and 0 from J, leaving 18 bases between them. The CDR3 consists of 16 residues. CDR3 nucleotide sequence: TGTGCCAGCAGCTCCATCAGCGGAGACAGCTCCTACGAGCAGTACTTC. It yields the protein CASSSISGDSSYEQYF.

The chain is built from TRBV20-1 and TRBJ1-1, with D unclear. This CDR3 is built from 12 residues. From germline, CDR1 is DFQATT and CDR2 SNEGSKA (reference sequence). Trimming left V 1 base short and J 3 bases short, with 6 bases between. This CDR3 reads CSARGPHTEAFF. CDR3 bases: TGCAGTGCTAGAGGGCCGCACACTGAAGCTTTCTTT.

This clonotype was recorded only once. A read error may account for a junction end that differs from germline. The chain uses TRBV6-2 or TRBV6-3 and TRBJ2-7; D remains ambiguous. The CDR3 extends over 13 amino acids. The germline V gene has CDR1 MNHEY and CDR2 SVGEGT. CDR3 protein: CASSDSSVHEQYF. In DNA form, the CDR3 reads TGTGCCAGCAGTGACTCGTCGGTCCACGAGCAGTACTTC.

This chain connects TRBV7-9 to TRBJ2-1; D is perhaps TRBD1 or TRBD2 (5 bases each). The ends were cut back, 5 bases at V and 1 base at J, with 18 bases in the middle. Germline loops: CDR1 SEHNR, CDR2 FQNEAQ (reference sequence). The CDR3 spans 17 residues. This chain's CDR3 is CASSERPGRRSYNEQFF. In DNA form, the CDR3 reads TGTGCCAGCAGCGAGAGGCCAGGGAGAAGGTCCTACAATGAGCAGTTCTTC.